This T cell receptor (beta chain) was captured in a study of T-cell memory formation after mild COVID-19. Points on this clonotype: Its antigen is as yet unknown.

Study conclusions and caveats: Some SARS-CoV-2-responding clones were already detected in memory before infection.

CDR1 SNHLY and CDR2 FYNNEI come from the germline V gene. The trim removed 1 base at V and 6 bases at J, leaving 8 bases unmatched. The CDR3 runs to 16 residues. TCRdb reprocessed the 5' RACE reads via MiXCR and lists one record per CDR3 protein. The table lists roughly 480,000 distinct CDR3 sequences, around a quarter of them singletons, with under 15% in the top ten. The V call is TRBV2, the J call TRBJ2-1; TRBD1 matches at 8 bases. The sequenced sample consisted of PBMCs or a T cell subset sorted from them (not recorded which). The source is an adult woman who had mild COVID-19 (a few samples of this study predate the infection). Cell type and time point are not known. DNA for the CDR3: TGTGCCAGCAGTGAAGGCAGGGGGCTTCTACGCAATGAGCAGTTCTTC. Translation: CASSEGRGLLRNEQFF.